The 17 T cell receptor beta chains below were found in one sample sequenced in a study of cytomegalovirus exposure and HLA in healthy donors. This PCR relied on a set of 60 Vbeta primers and 13 Jbeta primers. Sequencing used immunoSEQ multiplex PCR; TCRdb keeps in-frame clones, though not all of them. The table has about 89,000 clones, around 85% seen once; the top ten hold 7.4%. Source material: PBMCs. The source of these receptors is a man aged 40-55 years in good health and CMV-seropositive.

CDR3 loop: CASSLGDRGWDNEQFF. CDR3 sequence (DNA): TGTGCCAGCAGCTTGGGTGACAGGGGTTGGGACAATGAGCAGTTCTTC. V usage is TRBV7-9 and J usage is TRBJ2-1, with 8 positions matching TRBD1. CDR3 size: 16 residues. The ends lost 3 bases at V and 5 bases at J; junction bases unmatched: 9. CDR1 and CDR2 (germline): SEHNR, FQNEAQ (reference sequence).

This clone was observed once. This chain joins TRBV5-4 and TRBJ2-3, with D possibly matching TRBD1 (6 bases). Germline V gene lookup returns CDR1 SGHNT and CDR2 YYREEE (reference sequence). V lost 4 bases, J lost 1 base, and 13 bases lay in between. This CDR3 contains 15 residues. DNA of the CDR3: TGTGCCAGCAGCCTGCGACAGGTGCGCACAGATACGCAGTATTTT. Encoded protein: CASSLRQVRTDTQYF.

This chain uses TRBV28 with TRBJ2-7; the match to TRBD2 covers 9 bases. Germline CDR1 MDHEN, CDR2 SYDVKM. Trimming took 3 bases from V and 6 from J; bases not matched to a gene: 6. The CDR3 contains 14 residues. CDR3 in amino acids: CASSFSAGGVEQYF. The DNA of the CDR3 is TGTGCCAGCAGTTTTTCAGCGGGAGGAGTCGAGCAGTACTTC.

The gene calls are TRBV5-1 and TRBJ2-7, with a tentative D call TRBD2 (5 bases). V lost 0 bases to trimming and J lost 7 bases, with 29 bases between them. Looked up from germline, CDR1 is SGHRS and CDR2 is YFSETQ. The CDR3 extends over 19 amino acids. This chain's CDR3 is CASSLAAKGLGGRTGEQYF. The CDR3, as DNA: TGCGCCAGCAGCTTGGCCGCGAAGGGCTTAGGAGGAAGAACGGGGGAGCAGTACTTC.

V gene TRBV7-8 combines with J gene TRBJ2-7; TRBD1 matches 7 bases. CDR1 is SGHVS, CDR2 FQNEAQ, per germline. The CDR3 runs to 14 residues. J was trimmed by 3 bases and V by 4 bases; bases with no gene match: 6. For the CDR3, the DNA is TGTGCCAGCAGCTCGTGGACAGGAATCTACGAGCAGTACTTC. Amino acids: CASSSWTGIYEQYF.

V and J are TRBV6-5 and TRBJ2-3; perhaps TRBD1 as D (6 bases). V lost 6 bases, J lost 5 bases, and 9 bases lay in between. From germline, CDR1 is MNHEY and CDR2 SVGAGI. The CDR3 covers 12 residues. The CDR3 bases are TGTGCCAGCAGGGCACAGGGAGATACGCAGTATTTT. As protein: CASRAQGDTQYF.

The J gene is TRBJ2-2, the V gene TRBV11-1, with D possibly being TRBD2 (6 bases). With 5 bases removed from V and 0 bases from J, the gap between germline ends came to 10 bases. In germline, CDR1 is SGHAT, CDR2 FQDESV (reference sequence). This CDR3 has 15 residues. In DNA form, the CDR3 reads TGTGCCAGCAGCCAGGGACTCACGAACACCGGGGAGCTGTTTTTT. Amino acids: CASSQGLTNTGELFF.

Turning to this clone: At one end the junction does not follow the germline gene, possibly because of a read error. The genes are TRBV7-9 and TRBJ2-2; D not resolved. The CDR3 runs 12 residues. Germline V CDR1 and CDR2: SEHNR, FQNEAQ (reference sequence). This chain's CDR3 is CSSSLSTGELFF. The DNA for the CDR3 is TGTTCCAGCAGTTTGAGCACCGGGGAGCTGTTTTTT.

This clone showed up just once. The chain is built from TRBV7-9 and TRBJ2-3; no reliable D call. Between the trimmed V and J ends, which lost 5 bases and 0 bases, there was a span of 12 bases. Germline assignment: CDR1 SEHNR and CDR2 FQNEAQ (reference sequence). The CDR3 totals 15 residues. Here the CDR3 reads CASSQNAESTDTQYF. The CDR3 DNA follows: TGTGCCAGCAGCCAAAACGCGGAGAGCACAGATACGCAGTATTTT.

The gene calls are TRBV7-3 and TRBJ1-6; D is possibly TRBD1 (5 bases). Germline CDR1 and CDR2: SGHTA and FQGTGA. The CDR3 contains 14 residues. The V end was cut by 5 bases, the J end by 5 bases, with 10 bases between. CDR3 sequence: CASSVGTDNSPLHF. In DNA, the CDR3 is TGTGCCAGCAGCGTTGGGACTGATAATTCACCCCTCCACTTT. The entire variable domain, with the rest obtained from reference TRBV7-3 and TRBJ1-6, is as follows: GAGVSQTPSNKVTEKGKYVELRCDPISGHTALYWYRQSLGQGPEFLIYFQGTGAADDSGLPNDRFFAVRPEGSVSTLKIQRTERGDSAVYLCASSVGTDNSPLHFGNGTRLTVT.

This clone was picked up a small number of times. The chain is built from TRBV4-1 and TRBJ2-5; the D gene is possibly TRBD1 (6 bases). The CDR3 sequence is 15 residues long. V lost 4 bases and J 2 bases, leaving 14 bases between the germline ends. Germline CDR1 and CDR2: MGHRA and YSYEKL. CDR3 sequence reads: CASSRTGSSQETQYF. As DNA, the CDR3 is TGCGCCAGCAGCCGAACAGGGTCATCTCAAGAGACCCAGTACTTC.

This clone turned up a few times. V usage is TRBV14 and J usage is TRBJ1-3; D might be TRBD1 (6 bases). Per germline, CDR1 SGHDN and CDR2 FVKESK. The CDR3 covers 18 residues. Trimming shortened V by 4 bases and J by 2 bases, and 21 bases separated the two germline ends. DNA for the CDR3: TGTGCCAGCAGCCCCCACGGGGGGACAATAAGGACTGGAAACACCATATATTTT. Encoded protein: CASSPHGGTIRTGNTIYF.

The rearrangement links TRBV7-8 to TRBJ2-1, with D possibly TRBD2 on 6 matching bases. CDR1 is SGHVS, CDR2 FQNEAQ, per germline. With 3 bases removed from V and 2 bases from J, the gap between germline ends came to 11 bases. The CDR3 length is 15 residues. DNA of the CDR3: TGTGCCAGCAGCTTGAGCGGGCTCCCCTACAATGAGCAGTTCTTC. Translating gives CASSLSGLPYNEQFF.

V gene TRBV6-5 combines with J gene TRBJ1-2; 7 bases are a match to TRBD1. Germline V gene lookup returns CDR1 MNHEY and CDR2 SVGAGI. The CDR3 covers 15 residues. The V gene end was trimmed by 5 bases and the J gene end by 7 bases; junction bases not matched to a gene: 13. The CDR3 sequence: CASSTSDRQGGGYTF. CDR3 sequence (DNA): TGTGCCAGCAGTACCTCTGATCGACAGGGCGGTGGCTACACCTTC.

This chain joins TRBV10-3 and TRBJ2-2; 8 nucleotides match TRBD1. The CDR3 runs to 14 residues. The germline V gene encodes CDR1 ENHRY and CDR2 SYGVKD. J lost 5 bases, V lost 6 bases, and 5 bases had no gene match. CDR3 protein: CAIRTGVGTGELFF. In nucleotides, the CDR3 is TGTGCCATCAGGACAGGGGTTGGGACCGGGGAGCTGTTTTTT.

The chain has TRBV18 and TRBJ2-5; possible D gene TRBD2, 6 bases. The germline CDR1 and CDR2 sequences are KGHSH and LQKENI. CDR3 length equals 17 residues. Trimming cost V 4 bases and J 9 bases, with 27 bases left between them. In DNA, the CDR3 is TGTGCCAGCTCACACAACCTCGGGACTGACGCAAGTGAGCCCCAGTACTTC. As protein: CASSHNLGTDASEPQYF.

The chain couples TRBV19 to TRBJ1-3; 8 bases agree with TRBD1. J was trimmed by 4 bases and V by 9 bases; bases with no gene match: 5. The CDR3 covers 13 residues. The germline V gene encodes CDR1 LNHDA and CDR2 SQIVND (reference sequence). The chain's CDR3 is CASGQGSGNTIYF. The CDR3 DNA is TGTGCCAGCGGACAGGGTTCGGGAAACACCATATATTTT.